A selection of T cell receptor beta chains follows, all from one sample in a study of CD8 T cells in Susac syndrome. TCRdb re-called the immunoSEQ multiplex PCR reads through MiXCR, storing one row per CDR3 protein. This sample carries roughly 150,000 distinct CDR3 sequences, around 95% of them seen once, and the ten largest clones take 0.15%. The sequenced sample was CD8+ T cells from PBMCs. These receptors all come from a human donor with multiple sclerosis. The CDR3 runs from the conserved cysteine through the conserved F or W. The D gene is left open where the match is weak. Size values are once, few and many counts, or a class for expanded clones, and some rows have none.

D gene	J gene	CDR3 length	V gene	clone size	CDR3 DNA	CDR3 protein
NA	TRBJ2-1	17	TRBV3-1	NA	TGTGCCAGCAGCCAAGATAGGCGCCAGGGGAGTTACAATGAGCAGTTCTTC	CASSQDRRQGSYNEQFF
NA	TRBJ2-7	15	TRBV4-2	NA	TGTGCCAGCAGGGAAGAGTACCCAGGGCTGTACGAGCAGTACTTC	CASREEYPGLYEQYF
NA	TRBJ1-1	12	TRBV20-1	NA	TGCAGTGCTAGGAGTGGGAACACTGAAGCTTTCTTT	CSARSGNTEAFF
NA	TRBJ2-1	15	TRBV3-1	NA	TGTGCCAGCAGGGCGGGATTATTAGATCCCAATGAGCAGTTCTTC	CASRAGLLDPNEQFF
TRBD2	TRBJ2-1	14	TRBV6-5	NA	TGTGCCAGCAGCGCCGGGACTAGCATCAATGAGCAGTTCTTC	CASSAGTSINEQFF
NA	TRBJ1-1	12	TRBV29-1	NA	TGCAGCGCCCCCCCGATTGGAACTGAAGCTTTCTTT	CSAPPIGTEAFF
TRBD1	TRBJ1-1	14	TRBV29-1	NA	TGCAGCGTTGAAGGGGTGCAGGGGGGAACTGAAGCTTTCTTT	CSVEGVQGGTEAFF
NA	TRBJ1-5	15	TRBV19	NA	TGTGCCAGTAGTATTGGGGCAGATCCCTATCAGCCCCAGCATTTT	CASSIGADPYQPQHF
NA	TRBJ2-7	15	TRBV30	NA	TGTGCCTGGAGTGTCGGGGACCGGAATACCTACGAGCAGTACTTC	CAWSVGDRNTYEQYF
TRBD1	TRBJ1-2	15	TRBV5-1	once	TGCGCCAGCAGCTTGGTACGGACAGGGGAGGATGGCTACACCTTC	CASSLVRTGEDGYTF
NA	TRBJ2-7	16	TRBV27	NA	TGTGCCAGCAGTTCGCTGATGGGGGGCCTTAGGAGCGAGCAGTACTTC	CASSSLMGGLRSEQYF
NA	TRBJ1-1	13	TRBV9	NA	TGTGCCAGCAGCTCGCACAGGGAACCAGGGGCTTTCTTT	CASSSHREPGAFF
NA	TRBJ1-4	18	TRBV6-5	NA	TGTGCCAGCAGTTACTCGATAGGTTTTGGACAGACTTATGAAAAACTGTTTTTT	CASSYSIGFGQTYEKLFF
TRBD2	TRBJ2-3	16	TRBV7-9	NA	TGTGCCAGCAGCTCGGGACTAGCGGGGGCCACAGATACGCAGTATTTT	CASSSGLAGATDTQYF
NA	TRBJ2-5	14	TRBV29-1	NA	TGCAGCGCCGGTACGGACAGACCAAGAGATACCCAGTACTTC	CSAGTDRPRDTQYF
NA	TRBJ2-1	11	TRBV30	once	TGTGCCTGGAGCGATGACGGTCATCAGTTCTTC	CAWSDDGHQFF
NA	TRBJ1-1	16	TRBV27	NA	TGTGCCAGCAGTCCCGTCTCTGCGACGAGGGGGACTGAAGCTTTCTTT	CASSPVSATRGTEAFF
TRBD2	TRBJ2-2	16	TRBV3-1	NA	TGTGCCAGCAGCCACCGCGGGGGGCCGCACACCGGGGAGCTGTTTTTT	CASSHRGGPHTGELFF
NA	TRBJ2-1	13	TRBV20-1	NA	TGCAGTGCTAGAGCCCTGGGTTACAATGAGCAGTTCTTC	CSARALGYNEQFF
NA	TRBJ2-5	17	TRBV12-5	NA	TGTGCTAGTGGTTTCTACCTGGACACAGGGAGCGGTGAGACCCAGTACTTC	CASGFYLDTGSGETQYF
TRBD2	TRBJ2-3	17	TRBV5-6	NA	TGTGCCAGCAGCTTGGCCGAGTGGCGGGGGGCAACAGATACGCAGTATTTT	CASSLAEWRGATDTQYF
NA	TRBJ1-6	15	TRBV14	NA	TGTGCCAGCAGCCAACATAAGGGGCCGTGGTCACCCCTCCACTTT	CASSQHKGPWSPLHF
NA	TRBJ2-1	16	TRBV29-1	NA	TGCAGCGTTGAAGGACGAACAGATAGCTCCTACAATGAGCAGTTCTTC	CSVEGRTDSSYNEQFF